This TCR beta chain was profiled in a study of blood T cell repertoires in COVID-19 (TCRdb year 2020). A note on the overall study: The collaborator samples originated in the United States, Italy and Spain and spanned the acute and convalescent phases of COVID-19. Samples were obtained from the ongoing ImmuneRACE study (first 160 participants) and from 950 to 1,500 subjects provided by 6 global collaborators. The prospective study material was composed of cDNA or gDNA derived from T cells, B-cell-depleted T cells, or PBMCs. A freely available public database, intended as a resource for researchers studying the immune response to SARS-CoV-2, is where the repertoires were released. A de-identified subject ID, COVID-19 status, age in years and sex were almost always included in the sample metadata. The dataset comprised deeply sampled blood TCRbeta repertoires from subjects exposed to, actively infected with, or recovered from COVID-19. HLA class I and class II types, where available, came from metadata supplied by the sample provider rather than from assay-based typing. What the research found in general, with its limitations: Clinical and demographic metadata were provided uncurated, with the amount varying by source and participant.

The immunoSEQ Assay, a bias-controlled multiplex PCR, was used to amplify TCRbeta CDR3 regions from genomic DNA. As for how the authors treated the data: Nucleated cell counts per sample were estimated from amplification of reference gene primers within the assay. To quantify the absolute abundance of each unique TCRbeta CDR3 rearrangement, sequence reads were collapsed and filtered. For each sample, productive Simpson clonality was calculated as the square root of Simpson's diversity index across productive rearrangements. TCRdb provides this immuneACCESS table in a form limited to in-frame rearrangements. Some clones are lacking; in checked studies, under half of them reflect an unresolved V gene, and why the rest are absent is not known. V, J and clone size reflect that table, while D and trimming were determined from the DNA. The sample table lists more than 300,000 clones, more than 70% of them with a count of one. The ten largest clones represent under 2% of the sample.

This clone showed up many times. What antigen it recognizes has not been identified. No much larger clone is present one base from it, and per-base qualities are unavailable. Each collaborating institution followed its own protocols to collect whole blood in K2EDTA tubes. For TCRbeta analysis, collaborators shipped samples in one of three forms: frozen whole blood, isolated PBMCs, or DNA extracted from either of those sample types. Based on the germline V gene, the CDR1 and CDR2 sequences are SGHTA and FQGNSA. The junction carries 13 bases between V and J, which are trimmed by 4 bases and 7 bases respectively. The CDR3 contains 13 residues, cysteine and phenylalanine counted. Just CDR3 DNA is preserved here, 39 bases in frame from base 1.

The clonotype originates from a woman in her fifties or sixties with acute or convalescent COVID-19. Recombination connected TRBV7-2 to TRBJ1-2, with a tentative D gene TRBD1 over 6 matching bases. Sequencing was carried out using peripheral blood. Read as DNA, the sequence is TGTGCCAGCAGCTGGGAGGGGGTTGCTGGCTACACCTTC. The encoded protein is CASSWEGVAGYTF.